Presented here are 21 T cell receptor beta chains from one specimen sequenced in a study of T cell repertoires in cytomegalovirus infection. Using its own MiXCR run on the reads, TCRdb lists one record per CDR3 protein. The sample has around 230,000 distinct CDR3 sequences, approximately 6.7% seen once. The specimen sequenced was PBMCs. These receptors were taken from a human donor in good health (CMV status not recorded). Some clones in this sample may be carry-over from other donors' samples.

This clonotype was seen a handful of times. J is TRBJ1-2 and V is TRBV5-6; 7 bases fit TRBD1. Germline values: CDR1 SGHDT, CDR2 YYEEEE. With V trimmed by 4 bases and J by 6 bases, 3 bases remained unmatched. The length of the CDR3 is 12 residues. CDR3 nucleotides: TGTGCCAGCAGCGAGGACAGGAATGGCTACACCTTC. Residues: CASSEDRNGYTF.

There are many counts of this clonotype. V gene TRBV28 combines with J gene TRBJ1-4; D call uncertain. The CDR3 totals 13 residues. V shed 8 bases and J shed 10 bases, with 17 bases lying between them. The germline gives CDR1 MDHEN, CDR2 SYDVKM. CDR3 loop: CASVRVEDGKLFF. CDR3 nucleotide sequence: TGTGCCAGCGTAAGGGTAGAAGACGGAAAACTGTTTTTT.

This clonotype was observed at least ten times. V usage is TRBV7-2 and J usage is TRBJ2-1; 12 bases fit TRBD2. CDR1 is SGHTA and CDR2 is FQGNSA in the germline V gene. The CDR3 is made up of 15 amino acids. The J segment lost 6 bases and the V segment lost 6 bases, leaving 6 bases of the junction unmatched. DNA of the CDR3: TGTGCCAGCAGGCGACTAGCGGGGGAACGCAATGAGCAGTTCTTC. This sequence encodes CASRRLAGERNEQFF.

This clonotype showed up just once. A read error may produce the germline difference seen at one junction end. The chain recombines TRBV14 with TRBJ1-5, with D possibly matching TRBD1 (6 bases). The V gene's germline CDR1 is SGHDN and CDR2 FVKESK. CDR3 length equals 13 residues. The CDR3 loop is CTSSQDFGRGKHF. The CDR3 DNA is TGTACCAGCAGCCAAGATTTCGGCAGGGGAAAGCATTTT.

The table lists this clonotype with many counts. The DNA for the CDR3 is TGTGCCAGCAGTGCGGTTCGGGACCAAGGACTGTTCTTC. Translating it yields CASSAVRDQGLFF. The rearrangement links TRBV2 to TRBJ2-1; D tentatively fits TRBD1 or TRBD2 (5 bases each). Germline V gene lookup returns CDR1 SNHLY and CDR2 FYNNEI. CDR3 length equals 13 residues. Trimming pared 4 bases from V and 15 bases from J, leaving 19 bases between.

This clonotype has a count of ten or more. The rearrangement uses TRBV7-2 and TRBJ1-2; 7 nucleotides agree with TRBD1. From germline, CDR1 is SGHTA and CDR2 FQGNSA. The V and J ends lost 4 bases and 4 bases, in that order; junction bases with no gene match: 6. The CDR3 is made up of 14 amino acids. The CDR3 is CASSSVRGAYGYTF. CDR3 nucleotide sequence: TGTGCCAGCAGCTCGGTCAGGGGGGCCTATGGCTACACCTTC.

This clonotype was observed many times. V and J are TRBV6-2 or TRBV6-3 and TRBJ1-1; D gene ambiguous. V was trimmed by 3 bases and J by 0 bases, leaving 11 bases between them. The V gene's germline CDR1 is MNHEY and CDR2 SVGEGT. This CDR3 spans 15 amino acids. This CDR3 is CASSYNPDMNTEAFF. In nucleotides, the CDR3 is TGTGCCAGCAGTTATAATCCCGACATGAACACTGAAGCTTTCTTT.

This clonotype was detected a few times. J is TRBJ2-1 and V is TRBV20-1; the D is unclear. Deletions cut 6 bases from V and 4 bases from J, with 7 bases between. The germline V gene encodes CDR1 DFQATT and CDR2 SNEGSKA (reference sequence). CDR3 length: 11 amino acids. Here the CDR3 reads CSASPYNEQFF. The CDR3 DNA reads TGCAGTGCCTCCCCGTACAATGAGCAGTTCTTC.

This clonotype was seen at least ten times. The chain carries TRBV3-1 and TRBJ2-5; weak D call: TRBD2 (5 bases). The CDR3 covers 16 residues. Trimming took off 0 bases at V and 2 bases at J, with 13 bases between the two ends. The germline V gene encodes CDR1 LGHDT and CDR2 YNNKEL (reference sequence). This chain's CDR3 is CASSQDLDYPQETQYF. CDR3 nucleotide sequence: TGTGCCAGCAGCCAAGATCTAGACTACCCACAAGAGACCCAGTACTTC.

This clonotype was counted many times. The V gene is TRBV7-2, the J gene TRBJ1-2; no definite D call. The CDR3 covers 13 residues. V lost 1 base and J lost 4, with 7 bases in between. Germline assignment: CDR1 SGHTA and CDR2 FQGNSA. The CDR3 region is CASSLDRAYGYTF. The CDR3 DNA reads as TGTGCCAGCAGCTTAGACCGAGCCTATGGCTACACCTTC.

This clonotype was counted ten times or more. V usage is TRBV12-3 or TRBV12-4 and J usage is TRBJ1-6; D is possibly TRBD1 (5 bases). Trimming removed 8 bases from V and 7 bases from J, with 12 bases in between. This CDR3 region has 13 residues. The chain's CDR3 is CASGRDRNSPLHF. The CDR3 region has the DNA TGTGCCAGCGGCCGGGACCGAAATTCACCCCTCCACTTT.

This clonotype has a count of ten or more. The V and J genes are TRBV7-2 and TRBJ1-6; D remains ambiguous. Germline V gives CDR1 SGHTA, CDR2 FQGNSA. Between the trimmed V and J ends, which lost 6 bases and 10 bases, there was a span of 19 bases. This CDR3 is built from 15 residues. The CDR3 loop reads CASRSTGKVGSPLHF. CDR3 bases: TGTGCCAGCAGATCTACGGGGAAGGTCGGATCACCCCTCCACTTT.

This clonotype was observed a handful of times. The chain employs TRBV7-9 and TRBJ2-7; perhaps D is TRBD1 or TRBD2 (6 bases each). V dropped 1 base and J dropped 2 bases, with 9 bases sitting between them. The germline V gene has CDR1 SEHNR and CDR2 FQNEAQ (reference sequence). This CDR3 has 14 amino acids. The CDR3 DNA reads as TGTGCCAGCAGCTTAGTTGGGGGGCCCTACGAGCAGTACTTC. It codes for CASSLVGGPYEQYF.

This clonotype was detected ten times or more. This chain connects TRBV4-3 to TRBJ2-1; 7 nucleotides line up with TRBD1. Germline CDR1 reads LGHNA; CDR2 reads YSLEER. The CDR3 sequence is 17 residues long. The J segment lost 4 bases and the V segment lost 1 base, leaving 10 bases of the junction unmatched. The CDR3 spells CASSQAWATDRYNEQFF. CDR3 coding DNA: TGCGCCAGCAGCCAAGCTTGGGCTACGGACAGGTACAATGAGCAGTTCTTC.

This clonotype was seen repeatedly, ten times or more. V gene TRBV29-1 combines with J gene TRBJ2-1; D is possibly TRBD2 (5 bases). The CDR3 loop spans 16 amino acids. CDR1 and CDR2 (germline): SQVTM, ANQGSEA. The ends were cut back, 4 bases at V and 0 bases at J, with 16 bases in the middle. The CDR3 region has the DNA TGCAGCGTTGGGAGGAAAAGCGCGAACTCCTACAATGAGCAGTTCTTC. It is translated as CSVGRKSANSYNEQFF.

This clonotype was found once. This rearrangement joins TRBV29-1 to TRBJ2-5; 9 bases are a match to TRBD1. This CDR3 region has 15 residues. CDR1 and CDR2 from the germline V gene are SQVTM and ANQGSEA. With 2 bases clipped from V and 5 bases from J, the junction kept 9 bases outside the gene matches. Here the CDR3 reads CSVEPDRGLGETQYF. The CDR3 DNA follows: TGCAGCGTTGAACCGGACAGGGGCCTTGGGGAGACCCAGTACTTC.

This clonotype appeared many times. This chain joins TRBV5-1 and TRBJ2-2; D might be TRBD1 (5 bases). This CDR3 has 18 amino acids. Trimming removed 1 base at V and 1 base at J, with 17 bases between. CDR1 and CDR2 from the germline V gene are SGHRS and YFSETQ. CDR3 coding DNA: TGCGCCAGCAGCTTGTTGGGCAGAGGTCAGGGGAACACCGGGGAGCTGTTTTTT. Its protein is CASSLLGRGQGNTGELFF.

This clonotype was found many times. The chain recombines TRBV9 with TRBJ2-2; no clear D. CDR1 and CDR2 (germline): SGDLS, YYNGEE. The CDR3 is made up of 13 amino acids. V was pared by 3 bases and J by 4 bases, with 7 bases between. Here the CDR3 reads CASSAQITGELFF. As DNA, the CDR3 is TGTGCCAGCAGCGCCCAGATCACCGGGGAGCTGTTTTTT.

CDR3 in DNA: TGCGCCAGCAGCCAAGAGCAGAGGAACGAGCAGTACTTC. Protein sequence: CASSQEQRNEQYF. V gene TRBV4-1 combines with J gene TRBJ2-7, with no clear D. V lost 0 bases and J 5 bases, leaving 8 bases between the germline ends. The CDR3 runs 13 residues. Germline V lookup: CDR1 MGHRA, CDR2 YSYEKL.

This clonotype was found a few times. The chain links TRBV19 to TRBJ2-3, with D possibly matching TRBD2 (7 bases). Trimming left V 3 bases short and J 4 bases short, with 14 bases between. In germline, CDR1 is LNHDA, CDR2 SQIVND (reference sequence). This CDR3 comprises 15 residues. The CDR3 coding sequence is TGTGCCAGTAGTATTCCGGGGGGCCACGCAGATACGCAGTATTTT. Its translation is CASSIPGGHADTQYF.

The V gene is TRBV4-1, the J gene TRBJ1-2, with D possibly TRBD1 on 6 matching bases. Germline lookup yields CDR1 MGHRA and CDR2 YSYEKL. The CDR3 covers 15 residues. Trimming cost V 0 bases and J 7 bases, with 15 bases left between them. Written as DNA, the CDR3 is TGCGCCAGCAGCCAAGATGAGGGGGTCCCGGGTGGCTACACCTTC. It specifies CASSQDEGVPGGYTF.